This passage covers 18 T cell receptor beta chains from one sample sequenced in a study of beta chain features in type 1 diabetes. The authors reverse transcribed all of the isolated RNA, so sequencing captured expressed TCRB transcripts. The repertoire was sequenced with immunoSEQ multiplex PCR; TCRdb's copy has only in-frame clones and lacks some. In the table there are fewer than 900,000 clones, 17% of which are singletons. Sequenced: naive CD4+ T cells from blood. Receptor source: a woman younger than 30 in good health.

This rearrangement joins TRBV5-1 to TRBJ2-7; D is unresolved. Trimming removed 0 bases at V and 5 bases at J, with 12 bases between. Germline CDR1 reads SGHRS; CDR2 reads YFSETQ. The length of the CDR3 is 14 residues. CDR3 bases: TGCGCCAGCAGCTTGGGGGCAAGGATAGACGAGCAGTACTTC. Its protein is CASSLGARIDEQYF.

V usage is TRBV4-2 and J usage is TRBJ1-1, with D possibly matching TRBD1 (5 bases). With 0 bases removed from V and 6 bases from J, the gap between germline ends came to 14 bases. Germline V gene data show CDR1 as LGHNA and CDR2 as YNFKEQ. The CDR3 contains 15 residues. CDR3 coding DNA: TGTGCCAGCAGCCAAGAGGCGAGGGGTGAGGCTGAAGCTTTCTTT. Protein product: CASSQEARGEAEAFF.

The chain has TRBV7-9 and TRBJ1-1; TRBD1 might be the D (5 bases). This CDR3 spans 17 amino acids. Germline V CDR1 and CDR2: SEHNR, FQNEAQ (reference sequence). The V end lost 1 base, the J end lost 1 base, and 16 bases lay between the germline ends. In DNA form, the CDR3 reads TGTGCCAGCAGCTTAGTCCCCCATGGCGACAGGAACACTGAAGCTTTCTTT. This gives the protein CASSLVPHGDRNTEAFF.

V usage is TRBV5-4 and J usage is TRBJ2-2; no clear D gene. CDR3 length equals 14 residues. Trimming removed 0 bases at V and 4 bases at J, with 7 bases between. Germline V gene data show CDR1 as SGHNT and CDR2 as YYREEE (reference sequence). The CDR3 DNA follows: TGTGCCAGCAGCTTGGGACTTCGCACCGGGGAGCTGTTTTTT. It translates to CASSLGLRTGELFF.

J is TRBJ2-6 and V is TRBV5-5; D is perhaps TRBD1 (7 bases). The CDR3 covers 15 residues. Germline V gene lookup returns CDR1 SGHKS and CDR2 YYEKEE (reference sequence). The V gene lost 4 bases and the J gene lost 2 bases, with 10 bases spanning the gap. CDR3 DNA sequence: TGTGCCAGCAGCGGAGGGGGCGCTGGGGCCAACGTCCTGACTTTC. This gives the protein CASSGGGAGANVLTF.

This clone was seen only once. This chain connects TRBV28 to TRBJ2-7, with 8 bases matching TRBD2. Germline loops: CDR1 MDHEN, CDR2 SYDVKM. The CDR3 contains 13 residues. V lost 6 bases and J lost 3; bases outside the gene matches: 4. CDR3 sequence (DNA): TGTGCCAGCAGCGCGGGAGGTTACTACGAGCAGTACTTC. This encodes CASSAGGYYEQYF. The whole variable domain, remainder taken from reference TRBV28 and TRBJ2-7, is DVKVTQSSRYLVKRTGEKVFLECVQDMDHENMFWYRQDPGLGLRLIYFSYDVKMKEKGDIPEGYSVSREKKERFSLILESASTNQTSMYLCASSAGGYYEQYFGPGTRLTVT.

The chain links TRBV9 to TRBJ2-3; D ambiguous. Trimming cost V 4 bases and J 1 base, with 7 bases left between them. CDR3 length equals 13 residues. Germline loops: CDR1 SGDLS, CDR2 YYNGEE. CDR3 sequence reads: CASSPGGTDTQYF. The CDR3 nucleotides are TGTGCCAGCAGCCCAGGCGGCACAGATACGCAGTATTTT.

This chain uses TRBV29-1 with TRBJ1-2; 10 bases match TRBD1. There are 16 residues in the CDR3. Germline V gene sequence: CDR1 SQVTM, CDR2 ANQGSEA. Trimming removed 3 bases from V and 2 bases from J; junction bases left unmatched: 9. The chain's CDR3 is CSVESRGTGENYGYTF. For the CDR3, the DNA is TGCAGCGTTGAGAGTCGCGGGACAGGGGAAAACTATGGCTACACCTTC.

This clone was counted between two and nine times. The J gene is TRBJ2-2, the V gene TRBV5-4; 9 bases are shared with TRBD2. Trimming cost V 4 bases and J 2 bases; bases outside gene matches: 6. Germline loops: CDR1 SGHNT, CDR2 YYREEE (reference sequence). The CDR3 loop spans 16 amino acids. In DNA form, the CDR3 reads TGTGCCAGCAGCGTTAGCGGGGGACTCAACACCGGGGAGCTGTTTTTT. This encodes CASSVSGGLNTGELFF. Full variable domain (outside the CDR3, taken from reference TRBV5-4 and TRBJ2-2): ETGVTQSPTHLIKTRGQQVTLRCSSQSGHNTVSWYQQALGQGPQFIFQYYREEENGRGNFPPRFSGLQFPNYSSELNVNALELDDSALYLCASSVSGGLNTGELFFGEGSRLTVL.

The gene calls are TRBV4-2 and TRBJ1-5; D is unclear. Germline assignment: CDR1 LGHNA and CDR2 YNFKEQ. V was shortened by 0 bases and J by 2 bases, with 11 bases between the two germline ends. The CDR3 is 16 residues long. CDR3 residues: CASSQDLGRGNQPQHF. The CDR3 DNA sequence: TGTGCCAGCAGCCAAGATCTAGGTAGGGGCAATCAGCCCCAGCATTTT.

This clone was seen only a few times. In DNA form, the CDR3 reads TGCGCCAGCAGCTTGCCTCGCGGGGGACTCACAGATACGCAGTATTTT. This encodes CASSLPRGGLTDTQYF. The chain employs TRBV5-1 and TRBJ2-3; the match to TRBD2 covers 7 bases. Germline trimming cut 1 base from V and 2 bases from J; bases unmatched to any gene: 7. Germline V gene lookup returns CDR1 SGHRS and CDR2 YFSETQ. The CDR3 totals 16 residues. Together with reference TRBV5-1 and TRBJ2-3, the CDR3 gives the full variable domain: KAGVTQTPRYLIKTRGQQVTLSCSPISGHRSVSWYQQTPGQGLQFLFEYFSETQRNKGNFPGRFSGRQFSNSRSEMNVSTLELGDSALYLCASSLPRGGLTDTQYFGPGTRLTVL.

CDR3 sequence reads: CASSQDLTLSSTKQYF. Here the CDR3 DNA reads TGTGCCAGCAGCCAAGATCTGACGTTAAGCTCTACGAAGCAGTACTTC. The V gene is TRBV9, the J gene TRBJ2-7; D not resolved. Germline V gene data show CDR1 as SGDLS and CDR2 as YYNGEE. V lost 4 bases and J 8 bases, leaving 25 bases between the germline ends. This CDR3 is built from 16 residues.

This clone was found a few times. In the same sample, other DNA sequences code for this CDR3. The genes are TRBV9 and TRBJ2-5; D not resolved. With 0 bases removed from V and 5 bases from J, the gap between germline ends came to 8 bases. The length of the CDR3 is 13 residues. Looked up from germline, CDR1 is SGDLS and CDR2 is YYNGEE. In nucleotides, the CDR3 is TGTGCCAGCAGCGTAGTAGTCGGGGAGACCCAGTACTTC. It yields the protein CASSVVVGETQYF.

This clone occurred a few times. The chain joins TRBV28 to TRBJ1-1; 10 nucleotides agree with TRBD1. Losses at the gene ends were 5 bases for V and 4 bases for J; bases not matched to a gene: 1. Per the germline V gene, CDR1 is MDHEN and CDR2 is SYDVKM. CDR3 size: 13 residues. The CDR3 coding sequence is TGTGCCAGCAGTGGGGACAGGGGCACTGAAGCTTTCTTT. Translation: CASSGDRGTEAFF.

This clone showed up just a few times. V usage is TRBV7-9 and J usage is TRBJ2-7; D call uncertain. Germline CDR1 reads SEHNR; CDR2 reads FQNEAQ (reference sequence). The CDR3 covers 13 residues. The ends were cut back, 11 bases at V and 2 bases at J, with 16 bases in the middle. For the CDR3, the DNA is TGTGCCCCAGCGTCAAAGGAGCCCTACGAGCAGTACTTC. Translation: CAPASKEPYEQYF.

This clone was seen more than once but under ten times. The CDR3 reads CASTLGSSYEQYF. The CDR3 nucleotides are TGTGCCAGCACCCTCGGGAGCTCCTACGAGCAGTACTTC. This chain joins TRBV6-6 and TRBJ2-7; possibly TRBD2 for D (6 bases). Germline CDR1 reads MNHNY; CDR2 reads SVGAGI (reference sequence). This CDR3 contains 13 residues. V gave up 7 bases and J gave up 0 bases, with 10 bases separating them.

The V call is TRBV28, the J call TRBJ2-1; tentative D call: TRBD1 (6 bases). There are 13 residues in the CDR3. CDR1 and CDR2 (germline): MDHEN, SYDVKM. Trimming stripped 10 bases from V and 6 bases from J, with 16 bases between. For the CDR3, the DNA is TGTGCCACCCAATCGACAGGTACCAATGAGCAGTTCTTC. It codes for CATQSTGTNEQFF.

The chain uses TRBV6-6 and TRBJ1-5; D call uncertain. The V gene lost 8 bases and the J gene lost 0 bases, with 5 bases spanning the gap. CDR1 and CDR2 (germline): MNHNY, SVGAGI (reference sequence). CDR3 length: 12 residues. The CDR3 sequence is CASGNSNQPQHF. The CDR3 nucleotides are TGTGCCAGCGGGAATAGCAATCAGCCCCAGCATTTT.